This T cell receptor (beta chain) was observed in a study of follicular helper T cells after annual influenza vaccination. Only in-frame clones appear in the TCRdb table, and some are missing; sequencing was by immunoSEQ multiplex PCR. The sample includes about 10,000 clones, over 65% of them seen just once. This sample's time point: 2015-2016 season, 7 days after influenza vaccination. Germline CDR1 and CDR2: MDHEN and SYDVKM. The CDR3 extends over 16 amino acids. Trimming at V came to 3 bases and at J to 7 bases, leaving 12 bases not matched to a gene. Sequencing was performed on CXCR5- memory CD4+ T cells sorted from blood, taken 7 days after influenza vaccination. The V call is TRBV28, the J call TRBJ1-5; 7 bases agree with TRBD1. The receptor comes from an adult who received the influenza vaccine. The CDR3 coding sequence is TGTGCCAGCAGTTTTGGGGCAGGGGGGGGTGGACAGCCCCAGCATTTT. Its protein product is CASSFGAGGGGQPQHF.